Listed below are T cell receptor beta chains from one sample, sequenced in a study of blood T cell repertoires in COVID-19. This table comes from immunoSEQ multiplex PCR, and its TCRdb copy is limited to in-frame clones, with some not included. The table records about 26,000 clones, 85% to 90% of them present only once. The specimen was peripheral blood. The receptors stem from a human donor in a cohort sampled during active COVID-19. Each CDR3 is given with its conserved first and last residue. Each record gives: D gene, V gene, clone size, J gene, CDR3 protein, CDR3 DNA. The D gene is left open where the match is weak. Some rows have no size entry. The others give once, few or many, or a class for an expanded clone.

NA	TRBV6-2/TRBV6-3	NA	TRBJ2-7	CASSFTASGEQYF	TGTGCCAGCAGTTTTACAGCCTCAGGCGAGCAGTACTTC
NA	TRBV7-9	NA	TRBJ2-2	CASIQGGNTGELFF	TGTGCCAGCATCCAGGGTGGGAACACCGGGGAGCTGTTTTTT
NA	TRBV12-2	NA	TRBJ1-2	CASRFLEDGYTF	TGTGCAAGTCGCTTTTTAGAGGATGGCTACACCTTC
NA	TRBV7-8	NA	TRBJ1-1	CASSYRVNTEAFF	TGTGCCAGCAGCTACCGGGTAAACACTGAAGCTTTCTTT
NA	TRBV5-1	once	TRBJ2-5	CASRTGLGIGHETQYF	TGCGCCAGCAGGACCGGGCTGGGGATCGGACACGAGACCCAGTACTTC
TRBD1	TRBV25-1	NA	TRBJ2-7	CASSDYTGTATYEQYF	TGTGCCAGCAGTGATTACACCGGGACAGCCACCTACGAGCAGTACTTC
NA	TRBV7-2	NA	TRBJ2-1	CASSDQGSYNEQFF	TGTGCCAGCAGCGACCAGGGGTCCTACAATGAGCAGTTCTTC
TRBD1	TRBV5-4	once	TRBJ2-7	CASSLITGQGRASSYEQYF	TGTGCCAGCAGCTTGATAACGGGACAGGGTAGGGCCAGCTCCTACGAGCAGTACTTC
TRBD2	TRBV6-6	NA	TRBJ2-1	CASVPAGDYNEQFF	TGTGCCAGCGTCCCAGCGGGAGACTACAATGAGCAGTTCTTC
NA	TRBV5-6	NA	TRBJ2-6	CASGQNRAGANVLTF	TGTGCCAGCGGACAAAACAGGGCCGGGGCCAACGTCCTGACTTTC
NA	TRBV6-5	once	TRBJ2-2	CASNGQMNTGELFF	TGTGCCAGCAATGGACAGATGAACACCGGGGAGCTGTTTTTT
TRBD1	TRBV6-5	NA	TRBJ2-3	CASRGQVHTDTQYF	TGTGCCAGCAGGGGACAGGTTCACACAGATACGCAGTATTTT
NA	TRBV4-3	NA	TRBJ1-2	CASSRTLTVGYGYTF	TGCGCCAGCAGCCGAACCCTCACGGTCGGCTATGGCTACACCTTC
NA	TRBV12-3/TRBV12-4	NA	TRBJ2-7	CASSTSTAYEQYF	TGTGCCAGCAGTACTAGCACGGCTTACGAGCAGTACTTC
TRBD2	TRBV6-5	NA	TRBJ2-1	CASSYAGLAGGEQFF	TGTGCCAGCAGTTACGCAGGACTAGCGGGAGGTGAGCAGTTCTTC